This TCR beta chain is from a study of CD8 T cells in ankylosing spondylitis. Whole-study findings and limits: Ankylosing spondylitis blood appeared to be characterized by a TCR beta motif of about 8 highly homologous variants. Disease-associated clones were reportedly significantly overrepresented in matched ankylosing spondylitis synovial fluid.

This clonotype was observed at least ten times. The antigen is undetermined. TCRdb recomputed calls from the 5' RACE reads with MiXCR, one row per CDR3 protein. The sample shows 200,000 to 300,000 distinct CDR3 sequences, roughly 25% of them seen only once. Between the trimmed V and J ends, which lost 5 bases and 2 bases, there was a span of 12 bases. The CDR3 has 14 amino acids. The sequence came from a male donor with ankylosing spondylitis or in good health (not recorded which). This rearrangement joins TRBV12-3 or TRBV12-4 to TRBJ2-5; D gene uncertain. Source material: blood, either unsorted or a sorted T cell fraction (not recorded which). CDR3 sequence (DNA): TGTGCCAGCAGTCTTGCACGTTGGCAAGAGACCCAGTACTTC. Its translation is CASSLARWQETQYF.